This T cell receptor (beta chain) comes out of a study of control samples from healthy donors and cancer patients. Sequencing used immunoSEQ multiplex PCR; TCRdb keeps in-frame clones, though not all of them. Among approximately 120,000 clones listed, 87% were seen once. The V end was cut by 5 bases, the J end by 4 bases, with 20 bases between. The CDR3 runs 16 residues. Germline assignment: CDR1 SGHAT and CDR2 FQDESV (reference sequence). The chain recombines TRBV11-1 with TRBJ1-2; D is possibly TRBD1 (5 bases). This receptor was obtained from a young man in good health. The source material was blood. The CDR3, as DNA: TGTGCCAGCAGCCCCACGCGGGGCGGAATTCCCTATGGCTACACCTTC. It specifies CASSPTRGGIPYGYTF.